The 2 T cell receptor beta chains in this list originate from one sample, sequenced in a study of T cells in Graves' hyperthyroidism and ophthalmopathy. Amplified regions were TCR beta CDR3 sequences from RNA transcripts. During a first-round RT-PCR of the TCR CDR3, the HTBI primer set was used. TCRdb reprocessed the multiplex PCR reads with MiXCR, giving one entry per CDR3 protein. The sample carries about half a million distinct CDR3 sequences, 22% recorded once. The sequenced sample was blood. These receptors were obtained from a woman in her 70s with Graves' ophthalmopathy.

J is TRBJ2-7 and V is TRBV20-1, with TRBD1 as a possible D gene (6 bases). The CDR3 spans 13 residues. Germline V CDR1 and CDR2: DFQATT, SNEGSKA (reference sequence). Between the trimmed V and J ends, which lost 3 bases and 0 bases, there was a span of 9 bases. CDR3 residues: CSASGGGSYEQYF. CDR3 nucleotides: TGCAGTGCTAGTGGGGGCGGCTCCTACGAGCAGTACTTC.

This clonotype was seen more than once but under ten times. This chain uses TRBV6-5 with TRBJ2-7; perhaps TRBD1 as D (5 bases). V was shortened by 4 bases and J by 4 bases, with 11 bases between the two germline ends. Germline V gene lookup returns CDR1 MNHEY and CDR2 SVGAGI. The CDR3 is 13 residues long. The CDR3 loop reads CASSFRVRYEQYF. For the CDR3, the DNA is TGTGCCAGCAGTTTCAGGGTACGGTACGAGCAGTACTTC.